This is a list of T cell receptor beta chains from one sample in a study of T cells after yellow fever vaccination. In TCRdb, the 5' RACE reads were re-called with MiXCR into one record per CDR3 protein. The repertoire has almost 600,000 distinct CDR3 sequences, roughly 13% of them found once; the top ten carry around 15%. This material consisted of PBMCs, taken on the day of the yellow fever booster vaccination. The receptors were sampled from a man aged 30 to 45 who received the YFV17D yellow fever vaccine. CDR3s leave out the opening cysteine and the closing phenylalanine or tryptophan. Fields, in order: J gene, V gene, CDR3 protein.

TRBJ2-5 TRBV14 ASSQDGPPGRTQY
TRBJ2-4 TRBV9 ASAGPGGIQY
TRBJ1-2 TRBV27 ASSLSAGNYGYT
TRBJ2-7 TRBV20-1 SAVAGGRSYEQY
TRBJ2-2 TRBV6-1 ASSTPRLAGGLNTGELF
TRBJ2-1 TRBV20-1 SGSASAYNEQF
TRBJ2-7 TRBV14 ASSQEGFEQY
TRBJ1-1 TRBV12-3/TRBV12-4 ASSFEDLNTEAF
TRBJ2-2 TRBV20-1 SATRNTGELF
TRBJ2-5 TRBV25-1 ASSELTVGTQY
TRBJ1-2 TRBV12-3/TRBV12-4 ASSLTGLYGYT
TRBJ2-5 TRBV7-2 ASSFVPGETQY
TRBJ2-1 TRBV20-1 SASKGTLDGEQF
TRBJ2-5 TRBV10-2 ASSVGTSGIRKETQY
TRBJ2-3 TRBV5-1 ASSPDRHAADTQY
TRBJ2-3 TRBV4-2 ASSPLSLVQTHLGGRIDTQY
TRBJ2-5 TRBV20-1 SARDRTARETQY
TRBJ2-1 TRBV20-1 SAPKSGSSYNEQF
TRBJ2-1 TRBV5-1 ASVSFGEQF
TRBJ2-7 TRBV5-4 ASSQPGGLEVEQY
TRBJ2-7 TRBV19 ASSQLAGASYEQY
TRBJ1-2 TRBV5-1 ASSLGPTDSGWNGYT
TRBJ2-7 TRBV21-1 ASSRGQGYYEQY
TRBJ2-1 TRBV24-1 ATSYGDSYNEQF
TRBJ2-1 TRBV20-1 SARDTGYNEQF
TRBJ2-5 TRBV18 ASSPSYTAETQY
TRBJ2-4 TRBV5-6 ASSPGSPGVQY
TRBJ2-1 TRBV4-3 ASSQDISGREILSYNEQF
TRBJ1-1 TRBV7-2 ASSLEVAGAGAF
TRBJ2-7 TRBV6-2/TRBV6-3 ASTQGYEQY
TRBJ2-7 TRBV5-1 ASRPYSENEQY
TRBJ2-6 TRBV9 ASVLRGTSLVTGANVLT
TRBJ2-1 TRBV5-1 ASRGRGFDNEQF
TRBJ2-7 TRBV7-2 ASSLSTGGASNEQY
TRBJ1-5 TRBV29-1 SVAGDSSNQPQH
TRBJ1-2 TRBV10-3 AIRSPSDNYGYT
TRBJ2-3 TRBV7-8 ASSPLGLETLPGADTQY
TRBJ1-5 TRBV27 ASSPANQPQH
TRBJ2-3 TRBV6-4 ASSEAGGLDTQY
TRBJ2-1 TRBV20-1 SAGLAGSGDEQF
TRBJ2-2 TRBV11-2 ASSPGPPGLAFTGELF
TRBJ1-3 TRBV5-4 ASSLAAGNTIY
TRBJ2-7 TRBV29-1 SVEDRFDEQY
TRBJ1-4 TRBV19 ASSGRQGANEKLF
TRBJ2-5 TRBV18 ASSPWDTQETQY
TRBJ1-6 TRBV12-3/TRBV12-4 ASSFTLDSPLH
TRBJ2-7 TRBV28 ASSLGPSGPTYEQY
TRBJ2-7 TRBV29-1 SVVPLSRGHEQY
TRBJ2-7 TRBV28 ASTRAGLGSYEQY
TRBJ2-7 TRBV9 ASSVQASTYEQY
TRBJ2-1 TRBV12-3/TRBV12-4 ASSLRGSTEQF
TRBJ1-2 TRBV27 ASGRSNYGYT
TRBJ1-2 TRBV7-2 ASTNRDRWGYT
TRBJ2-1 TRBV20-1 SARGGSGSSNEQF
TRBJ2-3 TRBV5-1 ASSLEGRLGQSTQY
TRBJ2-1 TRBV3-1 ASSQRTSGRTNEQF
TRBJ2-6 TRBV11-2 ASSLRSGKISGANVLT
TRBJ2-3 TRBV7-9 ASSEYLSSTDTQY
TRBJ2-3 TRBV5-1 ASSPGLESDTQY
TRBJ2-5 TRBV27 ASSLVGQETQY